This T cell receptor (beta chain) was captured by sequencing in a study of PD-1 blockade in classical Hodgkin lymphoma. Study-level findings and limits: Those starting nivolumab under 1 year post-ASCT were excluded.

This CDR3 has 14 amino acids. CDR1 and CDR2 from the germline V gene are SEHNR and FQNEAQ (reference sequence). The V end was cut by 8 bases, the J end by 5 bases, with 16 bases between. To note about this clone: What it recognizes is unknown.

Relapse was seen in all patients after autologous stem cell transplantation, and brentuximab vedotin exposure was variable. TCRdb's copy holds only in-frame clones and misses some; the assay was immunoSEQ multiplex PCR. The sample includes 45,000 to 50,000 clones, over 60% of them seen just once. The receptor comes from a human donor with classical Hodgkin lymphoma. This chain connects TRBV7-9 to TRBJ1-3; D uncertain. Sequencing used peripheral blood mononuclear cells (PBMCs), obtained before the second cycle of nivolumab. The CDR3, as DNA: TGTGCCAGCCGCCTCGATTGGATGCGAAACACCATATATTTT. This sequence encodes CASRLDWMRNTIYF. The complete variable domain, with remaining parts taken from reference TRBV7-9 and TRBJ1-3, reads DTGVSQNPRHKITKRGQNVTFRCDPISEHNRLYWYRQTLGQGPEFLTYFQNEAQLEKSRLLSDRFSAERPKGSFSTLEIQRTEQGDSAMYLCASRLDWMRNTIYFGEGSWLTVV.